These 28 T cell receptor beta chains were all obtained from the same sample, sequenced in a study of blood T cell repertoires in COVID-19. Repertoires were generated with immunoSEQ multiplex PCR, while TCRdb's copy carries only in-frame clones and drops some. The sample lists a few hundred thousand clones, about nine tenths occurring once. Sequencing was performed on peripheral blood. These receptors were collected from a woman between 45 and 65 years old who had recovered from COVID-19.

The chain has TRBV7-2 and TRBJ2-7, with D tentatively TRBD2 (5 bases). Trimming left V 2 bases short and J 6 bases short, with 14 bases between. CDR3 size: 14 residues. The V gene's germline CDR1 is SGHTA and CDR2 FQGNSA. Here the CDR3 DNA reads TGTGCCAGCAGCTTAAATTTTTTTCGGGGCGAGCAGTACTTC. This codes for CASSLNFFRGEQYF.

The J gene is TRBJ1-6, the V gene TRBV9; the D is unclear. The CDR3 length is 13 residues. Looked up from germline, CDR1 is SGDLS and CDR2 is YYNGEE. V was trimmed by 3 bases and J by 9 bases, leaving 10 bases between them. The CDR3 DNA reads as TGTGCCAGCAGCGCCGGGAGTCCTTCACCCCTCCACTTT. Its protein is CASSAGSPSPLHF.

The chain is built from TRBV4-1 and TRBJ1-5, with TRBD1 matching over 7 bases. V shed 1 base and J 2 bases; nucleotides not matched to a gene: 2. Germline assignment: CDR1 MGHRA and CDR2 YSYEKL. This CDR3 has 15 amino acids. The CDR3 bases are TGCGCCAGCAGCCAAGCGACAGGGCGCAATCAGCCCCAGCATTTT. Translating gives CASSQATGRNQPQHF.

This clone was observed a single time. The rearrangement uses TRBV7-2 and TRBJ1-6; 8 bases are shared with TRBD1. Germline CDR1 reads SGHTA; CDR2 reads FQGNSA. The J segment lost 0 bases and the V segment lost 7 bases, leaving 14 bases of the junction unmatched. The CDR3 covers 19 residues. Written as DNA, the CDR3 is TGTGCCAGCACCCCAGGACAGGGTCCATATTCCTCCTATAATTCACCCCTCCACTTT. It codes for CASTPGQGPYSSYNSPLHF.

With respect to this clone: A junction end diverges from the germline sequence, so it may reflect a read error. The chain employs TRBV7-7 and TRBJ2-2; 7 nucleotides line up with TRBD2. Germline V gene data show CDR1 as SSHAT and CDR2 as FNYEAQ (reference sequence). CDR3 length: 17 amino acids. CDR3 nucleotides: TGTGCTAGCAGCTCCACAGCGGGGAAAACGAACACCGGGGAGCTGTTTTTT. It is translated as CASSSTAGKTNTGELFF.

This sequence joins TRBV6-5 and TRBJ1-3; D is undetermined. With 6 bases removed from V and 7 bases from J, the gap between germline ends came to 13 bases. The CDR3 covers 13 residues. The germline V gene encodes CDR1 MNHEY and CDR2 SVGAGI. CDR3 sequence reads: CASRFPGGNTIYF. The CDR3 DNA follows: TGTGCCAGCAGGTTTCCGGGCGGGAACACCATATATTTT.

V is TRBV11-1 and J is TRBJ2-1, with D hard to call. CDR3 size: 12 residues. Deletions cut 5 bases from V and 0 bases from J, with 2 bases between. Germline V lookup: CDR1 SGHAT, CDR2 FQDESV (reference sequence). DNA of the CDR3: TGTGCCAGCAGCCTCTCCTACAATGAGCAGTTCTTC. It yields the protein CASSLSYNEQFF.

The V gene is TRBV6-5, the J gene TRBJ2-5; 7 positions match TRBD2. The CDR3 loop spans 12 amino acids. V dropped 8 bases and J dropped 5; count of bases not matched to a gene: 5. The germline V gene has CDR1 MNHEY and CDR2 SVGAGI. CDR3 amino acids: CASFGGEETQYF. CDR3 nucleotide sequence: TGTGCCAGCTTTGGGGGGGAGGAGACCCAGTACTTC.

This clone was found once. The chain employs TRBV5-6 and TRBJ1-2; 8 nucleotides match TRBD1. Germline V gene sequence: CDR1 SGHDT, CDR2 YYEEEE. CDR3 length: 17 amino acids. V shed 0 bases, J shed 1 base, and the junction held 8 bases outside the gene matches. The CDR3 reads CASSLETGARLNYGYTF. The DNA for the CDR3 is TGTGCCAGCAGCTTGGAGACAGGGGCCCGGCTTAACTATGGCTACACCTTC.

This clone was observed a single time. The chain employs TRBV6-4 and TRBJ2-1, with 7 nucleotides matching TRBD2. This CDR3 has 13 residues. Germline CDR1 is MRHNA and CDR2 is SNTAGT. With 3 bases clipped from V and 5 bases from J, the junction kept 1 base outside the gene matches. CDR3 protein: CASSERENNEQFF. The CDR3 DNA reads TGTGCCAGCAGTGAGCGGGAGAACAATGAGCAGTTCTTC.

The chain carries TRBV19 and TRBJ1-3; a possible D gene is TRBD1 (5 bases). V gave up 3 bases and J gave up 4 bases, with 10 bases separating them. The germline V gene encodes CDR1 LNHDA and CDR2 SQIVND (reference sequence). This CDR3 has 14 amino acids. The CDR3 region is CASSMEGEGNTIYF. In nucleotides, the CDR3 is TGTGCCAGTAGTATGGAAGGGGAAGGAAACACCATATATTTT. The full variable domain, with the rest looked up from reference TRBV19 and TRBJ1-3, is DGGITQSPKYLFRKEGQNVTLSCEQNLNHDAMYWYRQDPGQGLRLIYYSQIVNDFQKGDIAEGYSVSREKKESFPLTVTSAQKNPTAFYLCASSMEGEGNTIYFGEGSWLTVV.

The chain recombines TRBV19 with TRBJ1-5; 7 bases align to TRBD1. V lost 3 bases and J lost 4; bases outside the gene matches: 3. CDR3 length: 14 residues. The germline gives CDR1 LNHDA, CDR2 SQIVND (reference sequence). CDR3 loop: CASSMGQLNQPQHF. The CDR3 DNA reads TGTGCCAGTAGTATGGGACAGCTTAATCAGCCCCAGCATTTT.

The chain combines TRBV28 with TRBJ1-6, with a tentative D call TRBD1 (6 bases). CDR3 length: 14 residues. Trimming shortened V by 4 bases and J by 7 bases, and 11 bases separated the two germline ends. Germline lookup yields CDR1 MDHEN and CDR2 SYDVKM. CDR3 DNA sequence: TGTGCCAGCAGTTCCGGGACAACCAATTCACCCCTCCACTTT. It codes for CASSSGTTNSPLHF. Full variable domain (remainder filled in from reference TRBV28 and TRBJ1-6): DVKVTQSSRYLVKRTGEKVFLECVQDMDHENMFWYRQDPGLGLRLIYFSYDVKMKEKGDIPEGYSVSREKKERFSLILESASTNQTSMYLCASSSGTTNSPLHFGNGTRLTVT.

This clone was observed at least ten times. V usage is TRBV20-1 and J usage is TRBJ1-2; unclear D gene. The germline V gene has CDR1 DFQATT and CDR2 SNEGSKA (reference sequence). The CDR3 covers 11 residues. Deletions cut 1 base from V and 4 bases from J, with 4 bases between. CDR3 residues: CSARVSYGYTF. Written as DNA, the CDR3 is TGCAGTGCTAGAGTGAGCTATGGCTACACCTTC.

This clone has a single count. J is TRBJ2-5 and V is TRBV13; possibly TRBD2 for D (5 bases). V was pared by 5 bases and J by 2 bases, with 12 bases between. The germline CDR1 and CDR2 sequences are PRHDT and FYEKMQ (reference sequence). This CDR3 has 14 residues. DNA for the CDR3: TGTGCCAGCAGCCCCCGGACTGGACAAGAGACCCAGTACTTC. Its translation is CASSPRTGQETQYF. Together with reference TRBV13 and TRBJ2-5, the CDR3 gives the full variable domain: AAGVIQSPRHLIKEKRETATLKCYPIPRHDTVYWYQQGPGQDPQFLISFYEKMQSDKGSIPDRFSAQQFSDYHSELNMSSLELGDSALYFCASSPRTGQETQYFGPGTRLLVL.

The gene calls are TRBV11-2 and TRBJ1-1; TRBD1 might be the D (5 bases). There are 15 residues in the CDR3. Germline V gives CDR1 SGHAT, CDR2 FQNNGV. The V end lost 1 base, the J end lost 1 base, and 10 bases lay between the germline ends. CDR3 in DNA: TGTGCCAGCAGCTTAGCCGGGGGTACGAACACTGAAGCTTTCTTT. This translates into CASSLAGGTNTEAFF.

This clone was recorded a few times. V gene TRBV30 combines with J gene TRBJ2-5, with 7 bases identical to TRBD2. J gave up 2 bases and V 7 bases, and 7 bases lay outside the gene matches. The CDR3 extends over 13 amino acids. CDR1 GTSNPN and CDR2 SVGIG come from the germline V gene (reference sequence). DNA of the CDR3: TGTGCCTCCAGCGGGCGGGAGCAAGAGACCCAGTACTTC. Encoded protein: CASSGREQETQYF.

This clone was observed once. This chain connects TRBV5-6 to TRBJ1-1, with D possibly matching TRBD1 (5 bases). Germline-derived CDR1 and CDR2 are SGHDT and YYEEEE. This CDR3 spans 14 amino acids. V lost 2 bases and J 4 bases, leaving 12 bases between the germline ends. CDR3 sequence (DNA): TGTGCCAGCAGCTTAGGGAGGGGTGGCACTGAAGCTTTCTTT. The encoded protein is CASSLGRGGTEAFF.

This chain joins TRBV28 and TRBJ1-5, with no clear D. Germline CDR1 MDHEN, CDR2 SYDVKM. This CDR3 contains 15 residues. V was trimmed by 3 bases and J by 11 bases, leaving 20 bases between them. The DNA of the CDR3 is TGTGCCAGCAGTTTTTCCACGGGTTTTATCTCGGCCCAGCATTTT. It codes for CASSFSTGFISAQHF.

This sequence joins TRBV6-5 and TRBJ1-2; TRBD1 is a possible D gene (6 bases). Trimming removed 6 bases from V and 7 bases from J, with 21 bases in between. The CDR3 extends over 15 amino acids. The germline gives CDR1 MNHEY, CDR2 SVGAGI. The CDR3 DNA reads TGTGCCAGCAGGGGGGCGGCCGATAGGTCTACTGGCTACACCTTC. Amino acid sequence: CASRGAADRSTGYTF.

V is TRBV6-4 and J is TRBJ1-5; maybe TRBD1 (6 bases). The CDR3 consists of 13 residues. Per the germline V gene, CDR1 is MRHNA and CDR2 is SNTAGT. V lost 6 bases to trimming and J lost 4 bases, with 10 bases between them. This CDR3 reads CASSVDRNQPQHF. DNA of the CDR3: TGTGCCAGCAGCGTGGACAGAAATCAGCCCCAGCATTTT.

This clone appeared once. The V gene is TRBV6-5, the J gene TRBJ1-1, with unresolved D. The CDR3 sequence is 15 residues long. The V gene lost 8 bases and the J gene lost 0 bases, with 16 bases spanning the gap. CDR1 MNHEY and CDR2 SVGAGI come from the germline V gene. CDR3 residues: CASDPSEFLNTEAFF. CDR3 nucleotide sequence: TGTGCCAGCGACCCTAGCGAGTTTTTGAACACTGAAGCTTTCTTT.

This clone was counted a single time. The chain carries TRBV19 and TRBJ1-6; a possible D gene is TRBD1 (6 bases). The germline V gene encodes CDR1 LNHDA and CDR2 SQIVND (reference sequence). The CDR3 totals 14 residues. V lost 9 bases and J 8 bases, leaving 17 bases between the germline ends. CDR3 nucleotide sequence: TGTGCCAGCCAAAACCAGGGGAGTCATTCACCCCTCCACTTT. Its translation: CASQNQGSHSPLHF.

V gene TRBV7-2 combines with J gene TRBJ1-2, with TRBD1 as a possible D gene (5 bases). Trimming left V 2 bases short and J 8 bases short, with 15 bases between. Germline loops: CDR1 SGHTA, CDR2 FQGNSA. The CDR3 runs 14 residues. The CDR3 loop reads CASSLITTARGYTF. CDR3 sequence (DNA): TGTGCCAGCAGCTTAATCACGACAGCCAGAGGCTACACCTTC.

CDR3 in amino acids: CASILTGTGVKTNYGYTF. In DNA, the CDR3 is TGCGCCAGCATCCTCACAGGGACAGGGGTGAAAACTAACTATGGCTACACCTTC. The V call is TRBV5-1, the J call TRBJ1-2, with 10 bases lining up with TRBD1. The junction had 14 bases not matched to a gene; V was cut back by 6 bases and J by 0 bases. In germline, CDR1 is SGHRS, CDR2 YFSETQ. The CDR3 has 18 residues. The whole variable domain, filled in from reference TRBV5-1 and TRBJ1-2, reads KAGVTQTPRYLIKTRGQQVTLSCSPISGHRSVSWYQQTPGQGLQFLFEYFSETQRNKGNFPGRFSGRQFSNSRSEMNVSTLELGDSALYLCASILTGTGVKTNYGYTFGSGTRLTVV.

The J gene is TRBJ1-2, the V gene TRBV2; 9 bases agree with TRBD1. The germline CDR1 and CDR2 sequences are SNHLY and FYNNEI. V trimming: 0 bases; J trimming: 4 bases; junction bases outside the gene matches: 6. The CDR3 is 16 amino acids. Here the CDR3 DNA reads TGTGCCAGCAGTGAAGCCTACAGGGGGCCATTCTATGGCTACACCTTC. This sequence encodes CASSEAYRGPFYGYTF.

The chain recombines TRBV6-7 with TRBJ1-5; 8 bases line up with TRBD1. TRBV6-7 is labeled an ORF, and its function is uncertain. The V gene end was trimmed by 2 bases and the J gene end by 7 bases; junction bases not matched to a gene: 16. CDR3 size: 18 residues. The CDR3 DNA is TGTGCCAGCAGTTACAAAGGCAGGGGGCAGAAATTAGACCAGCCCCAGCATTTT. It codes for CASSYKGRGQKLDQPQHF.

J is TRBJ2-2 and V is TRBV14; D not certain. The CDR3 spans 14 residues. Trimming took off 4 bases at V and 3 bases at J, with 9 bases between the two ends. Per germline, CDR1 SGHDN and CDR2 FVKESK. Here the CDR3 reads CASSRYLYTGELFF. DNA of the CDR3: TGTGCCAGCAGCCGGTACTTGTACACCGGGGAGCTGTTTTTT.